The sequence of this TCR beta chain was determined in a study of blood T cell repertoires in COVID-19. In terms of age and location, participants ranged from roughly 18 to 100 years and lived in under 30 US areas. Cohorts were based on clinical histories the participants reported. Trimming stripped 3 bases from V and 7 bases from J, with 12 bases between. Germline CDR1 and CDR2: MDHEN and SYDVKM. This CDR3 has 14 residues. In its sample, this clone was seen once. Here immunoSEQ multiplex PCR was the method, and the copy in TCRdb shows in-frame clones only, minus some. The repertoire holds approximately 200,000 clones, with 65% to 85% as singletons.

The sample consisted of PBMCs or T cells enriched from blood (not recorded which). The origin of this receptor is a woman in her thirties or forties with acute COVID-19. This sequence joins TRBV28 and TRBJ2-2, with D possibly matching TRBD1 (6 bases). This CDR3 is CASSFAQGHGELFF. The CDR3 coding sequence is TGTGCCAGCAGTTTTGCGCAGGGGCACGGGGAGCTGTTTTTT.